This TCR beta chain was sequenced in a study of siplizumab effects on memory and regulatory T cells. The germline V gene has CDR1 SGHNT and CDR2 YYREEE (reference sequence). V lost 4 bases, J lost 4 bases, and 17 bases lay in between. The CDR3 runs to 15 residues. The repertoire was sequenced with immunoSEQ multiplex PCR; TCRdb's copy has only in-frame clones and lacks some. Of 85,000 to 95,000 clones listed, nearly 95% are singletons. The chain has TRBV5-4 and TRBJ2-5; a possible D gene is TRBD1 (5 bases). This TCR was recovered from a human donor in good health. Sequenced: non-Treg CD4+ T cells sorted from blood. The CDR3 DNA reads TGTGCCAGCAGCCCGAACGCAGGGATAGGAGAGACCCAGTACTTC. Its protein is CASSPNAGIGETQYF. The full variable domain, with the rest looked up from reference TRBV5-4 and TRBJ2-5, is ETGVTQSPTHLIKTRGQQVTLRCSSQSGHNTVSWYQQALGQGPQFIFQYYREEENGRGNFPPRFSGLQFPNYSSELNVNALELDDSALYLCASSPNAGIGETQYFGPGTRLLVL.